The rows below give T cell receptor beta chains drawn from one sample of a study of blood T cell repertoires in COVID-19. TCRdb's table, derived via immunoSEQ multiplex PCR, lists solely in-frame clones and lacks some. In the table there are 200,000 to 250,000 clones, around 82% of which are singletons. Material: peripheral blood. These receptors all stem from an elderly woman with acute or convalescent COVID-19. Each CDR3 is given with its conserved first and last residue. The D gene is left open where the match is weak. For some rows the clone size is stated as once, few or many, or as a class when expanded; others skip it.

V	D	J	size	CDR3	DNA
TRBV6-5	-	TRBJ1-5	-	CASRSGQYSNQPQHF	TGTGCCAGCAGAAGCGGACAGTATAGCAATCAGCCCCAGCATTTT
TRBV5-4	-	TRBJ1-2	-	CASSPDNSNYGYTF	TGTGCCAGCAGCCCCGACAATTCTAACTATGGCTACACCTTC
TRBV20-1	-	TRBJ1-2	once	CSAWGDGYTF	TGCAGTGCATGGGGGGATGGCTACACCTTC
TRBV3-1/TRBV3-2	TRBD1	TRBJ1-3	-	CASSLGTGLSGNTIYF	TGTGCCAGCAGCCTAGGGACAGGCCTCTCTGGAAACACCATATATTTT
TRBV5-1	-	TRBJ2-7	-	CASSLVGRGDLQYF	TGCGCCAGCAGCTTGGTGGGGAGGGGGGATCTGCAGTACTTC
TRBV25-1	TRBD2	TRBJ2-1	-	CASSESTGGNEQFF	TGTGCCAGCAGTGAATCGACGGGGGGGAATGAGCAGTTCTTC
TRBV6-2/TRBV6-3	-	TRBJ1-1	-	CASRPIGREVAFF	TGTGCCAGCAGACCTATAGGCAGGGAAGTGGCTTTCTTT
TRBV4-2	-	TRBJ1-1	-	CASRPRANTEAFF	TGTGCCAGCAGACCGAGGGCGAACACTGAAGCTTTCTTT
TRBV27	-	TRBJ1-1	-	CASSFRRDNTEAFF	TGTGCCAGCAGTTTCAGGAGGGATAACACTGAAGCTTTCTTT
TRBV6-5	-	TRBJ1-1	few	CASTLDRNTEAFF	TGTGCCAGCACCCTCGACAGGAACACTGAAGCTTTCTTT
TRBV27	-	TRBJ1-4	once	CASSPGVGRSNEKLFF	TGTGCCAGCAGTCCGGGGGTCGGCAGATCTAATGAAAAACTGTTTTTT
TRBV15	-	TRBJ1-4	-	CATSREGGGSEKLFF	TGCGCCACCAGCAGAGAAGGGGGGGGAAGTGAAAAACTGTTTTTT
TRBV10-3	-	TRBJ2-2	-	CAINEGEANTGELFF	TGTGCCATCAATGAGGGAGAAGCGAACACCGGGGAGCTGTTTTTT
TRBV5-1	TRBD2	TRBJ2-5	-	CASSLALAGAYQETQYF	TGCGCCAGCAGCTTGGCACTAGCGGGGGCCTACCAAGAGACCCAGTACTTC
TRBV5-4	TRBD2	TRBJ2-7	-	CASSLTSGGAVEQYF	TGTGCCAGCAGCTTGACTAGCGGGGGGGCTGTAGAGCAGTACTTC
TRBV9	TRBD1	TRBJ1-1	-	CASSFTGDGTEAFF	TGTGCCAGCAGCTTTACAGGGGACGGCACTGAAGCTTTCTTT
TRBV6-5	-	TRBJ1-2	-	CASGSDFRTSAYTF	TGTGCCAGCGGAAGTGACTTCCGGACAAGTGCTTACACCTTC
TRBV4-1	-	TRBJ1-2	few	CASSQDKEVDYGYTF	TGCGCCAGCAGCCAAGATAAGGAGGTTGACTATGGCTACACCTTC
TRBV29-1	TRBD2	TRBJ2-3	-	CSVESGGGDTQYF	TGCAGCGTTGAATCCGGGGGAGGGGATACGCAGTATTTT
TRBV3-1/TRBV3-2	-	TRBJ2-7	-	CASSQDQSRGEQYF	TGTGCCAGCAGCCAAGATCAATCCCGCGGCGAGCAGTACTTC
TRBV30	TRBD2	TRBJ2-7	-	CAWKPAGGWTVSYEQYF	TGTGCCTGGAAACCCGCGGGGGGATGGACAGTCTCCTACGAGCAGTACTTC
TRBV6-5	-	TRBJ1-6	once	CASSYSADYNSPLHF	TGTGCCAGCAGTTACTCCGCGGATTATAATTCACCCCTCCACTTT
TRBV5-4	TRBD1	TRBJ1-2	-	CASSQGQDNYGYTF	TGTGCCAGCAGCCAAGGACAGGATAACTATGGCTACACCTTC
TRBV19	-	TRBJ2-3	-	CASTYRDTQYF	TGTGCCAGTACCTACAGAGATACGCAGTATTTT
TRBV12-3/TRBV12-4	-	TRBJ2-1	-	CASREGAAEQFF	TGTGCCAGCAGGGAGGGGGCGGCTGAGCAGTTCTTC
TRBV27	TRBD1	TRBJ1-5	-	CASSPLGQGVEQPQHF	TGTGCCAGCAGTCCCTTGGGACAGGGGGTAGAGCAGCCCCAGCATTTT
TRBV27	-	TRBJ1-2	-	CASSLNGGYGYTF	TGTGCCAGCAGTTTAAACGGTGGCTATGGCTACACCTTC
TRBV20-1	-	TRBJ1-1	-	CSANTGSQAFF	TGCAGTGCCAATACAGGGTCCCAAGCTTTCTTT
TRBV19	TRBD1	TRBJ1-5	once	CASSGRQGSNQPQHF	TGTGCCAGTAGTGGGCGACAGGGAAGCAATCAGCCCCAGCATTTT
TRBV5-1	-	TRBJ1-2	-	CASSLVLGPNYGYTF	TGCGCCAGCAGCTTGGTGCTGGGCCCTAACTATGGCTACACCTTC
TRBV5-1	TRBD1	TRBJ1-3	-	CASSLLSQGVSGNTIYF	TGCGCCAGCAGCTTGTTGAGCCAGGGGGTTTCTGGAAACACCATATATTTT
TRBV5-1	TRBD1	TRBJ1-2	once	CASSLEGQGIRGYTF	TGCGCCAGCAGCCTAGAGGGACAGGGAATTCGTGGCTACACCTTC
TRBV19	TRBD1	TRBJ1-5	few	CASSPHRGDQPQHF	TGTGCCAGTAGTCCCCACAGGGGGGATCAGCCCCAGCATTTT
TRBV7-2	-	TRBJ2-3	-	CASSLMGSPSDTQYF	TGTGCCAGCAGCTTAATGGGCTCCCCTTCAGATACGCAGTATTTT
TRBV18	-	TRBJ2-7	once	CASSPPGGYEQYF	TGTGCCAGCTCTCCCCCCGGAGGCTACGAGCAGTACTTC
TRBV12-3/TRBV12-4	-	TRBJ1-2	-	CASSYGQNYGYTF	TGTGCCAGCAGTTATGGACAGAACTATGGCTACACCTTC
TRBV2	-	TRBJ1-2	-	CASSYKVDTYGYTF	TGTGCCAGCAGTTACAAAGTCGACACCTATGGCTACACCTTC
TRBV11-3	TRBD1	TRBJ1-2	once	CASSLGQGTYGYTF	TGTGCCAGCAGCTTAGGACAGGGGACCTATGGCTACACCTTC
TRBV4-2	-	TRBJ1-1	-	CASSQADMNTEAFF	TGTGCCAGCAGCCAAGCTGACATGAACACTGAAGCTTTCTTT
TRBV4-3	TRBD2	TRBJ2-7	-	CASSQGLAGGPYEQYF	TGCGCCAGCAGCCAGGGGCTAGCGGGGGGGCCCTACGAGCAGTACTTC
TRBV3-1/TRBV3-2	-	TRBJ2-4	-	CASSLLAKNIQYF	TGTGCCAGCAGCCTCTTAGCCAAAAACATTCAGTACTTC
TRBV11-2	TRBD1	TRBJ2-3	-	CASTLDRGATDTQYF	TGTGCCAGCACCCTAGACAGGGGGGCCACAGATACGCAGTATTTT
TRBV5-4	TRBD2	TRBJ2-3	-	CASSTPGGPSTDTQYF	TGTGCCAGCAGCACCCCGGGGGGGCCAAGCACAGATACGCAGTATTTT
TRBV4-2	-	TRBJ2-7	-	CASSQVSGDGEQYF	TGTGCCAGCAGCCAAGTCTCCGGGGATGGCGAGCAGTACTTC
TRBV6-5	-	TRBJ1-2	-	CASNSQGIPYTF	TGTGCCAGCAATTCACAGGGAATACCATACACCTTC
TRBV19	-	TRBJ1-3	once	CASSLRRGGNTIYF	TGTGCCAGTAGTCTACGCCGGGGGGGAAACACCATATATTTT
TRBV25-1	-	TRBJ1-2	-	CASSESGGYTF	TGTGCCAGCAGTGAATCTGGCGGCTACACCTTC
TRBV28	TRBD1	TRBJ1-1	once	CASSFETGLMNTEAFF	TGTGCCAGCAGTTTCGAGACAGGGCTGATGAACACTGAAGCTTTCTTT
TRBV9	TRBD2	TRBJ2-5	-	CASSGAGRGETQYF	TGTGCCAGCAGCGGCGCGGGGCGGGGGGAGACCCAGTACTTC
TRBV3-1/TRBV3-2	TRBD1	TRBJ2-1	-	CASSRGQDSVQHPFF	TGTGCCAGCAGCCGTGGACAGGATTCGGTACAGCACCCGTTCTTC
TRBV6-6	TRBD1	TRBJ2-2	-	CASSTRTGGTGELFF	TGTGCCAGCAGTACTAGGACAGGGGGAACCGGGGAGCTGTTTTTT
TRBV4-2	TRBD2	TRBJ2-5	once	CASSRRGSETQYF	TGTGCCAGCAGCCGGCGGGGGTCGGAGACCCAGTACTTC
TRBV5-1	-	TRBJ1-5	few	CASSPYSNQPQHF	TGCGCCAGCAGCCCGTATAGCAATCAGCCCCAGCATTTT
TRBV5-1	TRBD1	TRBJ2-7	-	CASSLVGQGDEQYF	TGCGCCAGCAGCTTGGTGGGACAGGGTGACGAGCAGTACTTC
TRBV4-1	TRBD1	TRBJ1-4	-	CASSLEGQGNEKLFF	TGCGCCAGCAGCCTTGAGGGACAGGGCAATGAAAAACTGTTTTTT